This T cell receptor (beta chain) was sequenced in a study of T-cell memory formation after mild COVID-19. This clonotype occurred a few times. V lost 8 bases to trimming and J lost 7 bases, with 20 bases between them. This CDR3 has 14 amino acids. Germline values: CDR1 SNHLY, CDR2 FYNNEI. TCRdb redid the calling of the 5' RACE reads with MiXCR, one entry per CDR3 protein. The data contain fewer than 700,000 distinct CDR3 sequences, roughly a fifth of them singletons. The sequence came from an adult woman who had mild COVID-19 (a few samples of this study predate the infection). Cell type and time point are not known. The V gene is TRBV2, the J gene TRBJ1-2, with D unclear. Sample: PBMCs or a T cell subset sorted from them (not recorded which). CDR3: CASDPRTILGGYTF. For the CDR3, the DNA is TGTGCCAGCGATCCACGAACAATTTTAGGTGGCTACACCTTC.